The clone carrying this T cell receptor beta chain was counted many times. The record originates from a study of CD8 T cells in ankylosing spondylitis. Via MiXCR, TCRdb re-called the 5' RACE reads, giving one row per CDR3 protein. Seen here are 220,000 or so distinct CDR3 sequences, about 10% observed once, and the top ten hold approximately 20%. The germline V gene has CDR1 LNHNV and CDR2 YYDKDF (reference sequence). CDR3 length: 11 amino acids. Trimming pared 1 base from V and 7 bases from J, leaving 5 bases between. The source material was blood, either unsorted or a sorted T cell fraction (not recorded which). This clonotype was obtained from a male donor with ankylosing spondylitis or in good health (not recorded which). V usage is TRBV15 and J usage is TRBJ2-7; D unclear. In DNA, the CDR3 is TGTGCCACCAGCAGAGGGGCGGAGCAGTACTTC. Encoded protein: CATSRGAEQYF.